These 4 T cell receptor beta chains share one sample of origin, sequenced in a study of T cell changes during pregnancy in multiple sclerosis. The assay was immunoSEQ multiplex PCR, and TCRdb's table has in-frame clones only and misses some. The profile covers some 85,000 clones, with around 93% appearing a single time and 0.65% to 0.95% taken by the ten largest. The sample consisted of peripheral blood, taken in the second trimester of pregnancy. Receptor source: a female donor in good health, enrolled as a control in a pregnancy study.

The chain joins TRBV6-5 to TRBJ2-2, with D perhaps TRBD1 (6 bases). Trimming cost V 5 bases and J 4 bases, with 14 bases left between them. Germline CDR1 is MNHEY and CDR2 is SVGAGI. The CDR3 length is 15 residues. This CDR3 is CASSKWTVSTGELFF. The CDR3 coding sequence is TGTGCCAGCAGTAAATGGACAGTTTCCACCGGGGAGCTGTTTTTT.

This rearrangement joins TRBV30 to TRBJ1-3; TRBD1 is a possible D gene (6 bases). The V end was cut by 3 bases, the J end by 4 bases, with 13 bases between. The CDR3 length is 14 residues. CDR1 GTSNPN and CDR2 SVGIG come from the germline V gene (reference sequence). CDR3 sequence: CAWRIGDKGNTIYF. The CDR3 nucleotides read TGTGCCTGGAGAATTGGGGACAAGGGAAACACCATATATTTT.

The J gene is TRBJ2-7, the V gene TRBV7-3; 7 bases match TRBD1. Losses at the gene ends were 4 bases for V and 3 bases for J; bases not matched to a gene: 3. The CDR3 loop spans 13 amino acids. CDR1 SGHTA and CDR2 FQGTGA come from the germline V gene. The CDR3 nucleotides read TGTGCCAGCAGCTCGGACAGGTTCTACGAGCAGTACTTC. This gives the protein CASSSDRFYEQYF.

The V and J genes are TRBV6-5 and TRBJ1-4; 12 nucleotides match TRBD1. The CDR3 contains 15 residues. With V trimmed by 6 bases and J by 8 bases, 7 bases remained unmatched. Germline CDR1 is MNHEY and CDR2 is SVGAGI. The CDR3 bases are TGTGCCAGCAGAGACGGGGACAGGGGGCCGGAAAAACTGTTTTTT. It translates to CASRDGDRGPEKLFF.